This record concerns one T cell receptor (beta chain) sequence. The antigen remains unidentified. It was RNA transcripts that yielded the amplified TCR beta CDR3 regions. TCR CDR3 regions were first amplified by RT-PCR with HTBI primers. TCRdb itself ran the multiplex PCR reads through MiXCR, one entry per CDR3 protein. This sample has about 480,000 distinct CDR3 sequences, with 20% to 25% found just once. The entry originates in a study of T cells in Graves' hyperthyroidism and ophthalmopathy. Trimming shortened V by 6 bases and J by 7 bases, and 12 bases separated the two germline ends. This CDR3 is built from 11 residues. The germline CDR1 and CDR2 sequences are DFQATT and SNEGSKA (reference sequence). The study, taken as a whole, reports: The majority of expanded thyroid clonotypes above 0.001 also appeared in blood.

The chain joins TRBV20-1 to TRBJ1-1; the D gene is possibly TRBD1 (6 bases). The sequenced sample was blood. This clonotype was sampled from a woman in her 70s with Graves' ophthalmopathy. CDR3 nucleotide sequence: TGCAGTGCCTCCTTCAGGGGTGAAGCTTTCTTT. Its translation: CSASFRGEAFF.